This is a list of T cell receptor beta chains from one sample in a study of response to subunit inactivated influenza vaccine. TCRdb re-called the RT-PCR reads with MiXCR, one entry per CDR3 protein. The sample holds around 790,000 distinct CDR3 sequences, 20% to 25% seen once. Sequenced material: PBMCs from blood, taken roughly 5 days after vaccination. Every receptor here comes from a man in his fifties who received an inactivated influenza vaccine. The CDR3 runs from the conserved cysteine through the conserved F or W. D genes are given only for firm matches. Size values are once, few and many counts, or a class for expanded clones, and some rows have none.

CDR3nt,CDR3aa,abundance,v_gene,j_gene,d_gene
TGTGCCAGCAGTGAAATGCCCGGGGAGCTGTTTTTT,CASSEMPGELFF,few,TRBV2,TRBJ2-2,.
TGTGCCAGTAGTTCATTATCGGGACAGGGCACGGTCGAGCAGTTCTTC,CASSSLSGQGTVEQFF,.,TRBV19,TRBJ2-1,TRBD1
TGCGCCAGCTGGGATACCTACAATGAGCAGTTCTTC,CASWDTYNEQFF,.,TRBV5-1,TRBJ2-1,.
TGTGCCAGCTCACCATCATCATCTAGCGGGGAGGAGTTCTTC,CASSPSSSSGEEFF,.,TRBV18,TRBJ2-1,TRBD2
TGTGCCAGCAGCCTTCACCCCGGGGGTGGCTACACCTTC,CASSLHPGGGYTF,many,TRBV7-2,TRBJ1-2,.
TGTGCCAGCAGTCCCCGGCGAGCAGGAGAAGGGGGCTACACCTTC,CASSPRRAGEGGYTF,few,TRBV12-3/TRBV12-4,TRBJ1-2,.
TGCAGTGCTAGGCCCCTAGCGGAGGGCTCCTACGAGCAGTACTTC,CSARPLAEGSYEQYF,.,TRBV20-1,TRBJ2-7,TRBD2
TGTGCCAGCAGCTTAAGGGGGGAGGGAGAGCAGTACTTC,CASSLRGEGEQYF,.,TRBV11-2,TRBJ2-7,.
TGCAGTGCTAGAGCTGGGACTAGCGGCTCCTACGAGCAGTACTTC,CSARAGTSGSYEQYF,few,TRBV20-1,TRBJ2-7,TRBD2
TGTGCCAGCAGCTCACCCTGGGATTTTTGGGGGACTGCCTACGAGCAGTACTTC,CASSSPWDFWGTAYEQYF,few,TRBV11-2,TRBJ2-7,.
TGCGCCAGCAGCTCTAGCGGGAGGGCCCCCGCCTACAATGAGCAGTTCTTC,CASSSSGRAPAYNEQFF,.,TRBV5-1,TRBJ2-1,TRBD2
TGTGCCAGCAGTTTCCTAGGAAACAATCAGCCCCAGCATTTT,CASSFLGNNQPQHF,few,TRBV27,TRBJ1-5,.
TGCAGTGCTACGGAAACAGATACGCAGTATTTT,CSATETDTQYF,.,TRBV20-1,TRBJ2-3,.
TGCGCCAGCGGTGAACGTAGTGAAAAACTGTTTTTT,CASGERSEKLFF,.,TRBV4-3,TRBJ1-4,.
TGTGCCAGCAGTTCTAGGGACACCGGGGAGCTGTTTTTT,CASSSRDTGELFF,few,TRBV12-3/TRBV12-4,TRBJ2-2,.
TGTGCCATTTGCCGGGACCTCTACAATGAGCAGTTCTTC,CAICRDLYNEQFF,.,TRBV10-3,TRBJ2-1,.
TGTGCCAGCAGCCAAACCGGGACGATGATCTATGGCTACACCTTC,CASSQTGTMIYGYTF,.,TRBV7-9,TRBJ1-2,.
TGTGCCAGCATCCTTTCCCAGGCTAGCGGGAGCTCCTACGAGCAGTACTTC,CASILSQASGSSYEQYF,.,TRBV7-2,TRBJ2-7,TRBD2
TGTGCCAGCAGTTATGGAGGATCTGGACAGCCCCAGCATTTT,CASSYGGSGQPQHF,.,TRBV6-5,TRBJ1-5,.
TGTGCCAGCAGCTTAGCCTCTCAGGACAGGGTCAATGAGCAGTTCTTC,CASSLASQDRVNEQFF,.,TRBV7-8,TRBJ2-1,TRBD1
TGTGCCAGCAGAGGAGATCGGGGAGAGACCCAGTACTTC,CASRGDRGETQYF,few,TRBV2,TRBJ2-5,.
TGTGCCAGCAGCTCAGACGGACCGGGAGGCGAAAAACTGTTTTTT,CASSSDGPGGEKLFF,many,TRBV7-9,TRBJ1-4,.
TGTGCCAGCAGCCAAGATCCCCTTAGGGAGCAGTACTTC,CASSQDPLREQYF,few,TRBV3-1,TRBJ2-7,.
TGCAGTGCAGGCCCTTTACAAGACAGGGTTGAGACCCAGTACTTC,CSAGPLQDRVETQYF,few,TRBV20-1,TRBJ2-5,TRBD1
TGTGCCAGCAGCCCTAGAGCGGGGGGGATTAGTGAGCAGTTCTTC,CASSPRAGGISEQFF,.,TRBV7-6,TRBJ2-1,TRBD2
TGTGCCAGCAGCTTTTCAGCGGGAGGGCCGCGAGAGACCCAGTACTTC,CASSFSAGGPRETQYF,.,TRBV7-2,TRBJ2-5,TRBD2
TGCGCCAGCAGCTTGGACGGGACAGCGATGGAGACCCAGTACTTC,CASSLDGTAMETQYF,few,TRBV5-1,TRBJ2-5,TRBD1
TGCGCCAGCAGCCCGCAGACTAGCGGGGGCTTCAGCTCCTACGAGCAGTACTTC,CASSPQTSGGFSSYEQYF,.,TRBV4-3,TRBJ2-7,TRBD2
TGCGCCAGCAGCGGGGGAGCGGGGGGGCTCGCGAAGACCCAGTACTTC,CASSGGAGGLAKTQYF,.,TRBV5-1,TRBJ2-5,TRBD2
TGTGCCTGGAAAGTGGGGGGGCAAGAGACCCAGTACTTC,CAWKVGGQETQYF,few,TRBV30,TRBJ2-5,TRBD2
TGCGCCAGCAGCTTCGGGCAGGGTCCAGATACGCAGTATTTT,CASSFGQGPDTQYF,few,TRBV12-3/TRBV12-4,TRBJ2-3,.
TGTGCCACCAGCAGAGAAGGAGCGGGGGTGGGGGATACGCAGTATTTT,CATSREGAGVGDTQYF,.,TRBV15,TRBJ2-3,TRBD2
TGTGCCAGCAGCGTCATTTTTTCGTACAGGGGCCACGAGCAGTACTTC,CASSVIFSYRGHEQYF,few,TRBV9,TRBJ2-7,TRBD1
TGCAGCGTCGCACCAGGGGTGAGCTATGGCTACACCTTC,CSVAPGVSYGYTF,few,TRBV29-1,TRBJ1-2,.
TGCGCCAGCAGCTTGATCGGGACAAACACCGGGGAGCTGTTTTTT,CASSLIGTNTGELFF,.,TRBV5-1,TRBJ2-2,.
TGCGCCAGCAGCTTGGAACCTAGCGGGGGGGCCGGTGAGACCCAGTACTTC,CASSLEPSGGAGETQYF,.,TRBV5-1,TRBJ2-5,TRBD2
TGTGCCACCAGCCCAAACAGGGTAGGGCAGCCCCAGCATTTT,CATSPNRVGQPQHF,.,TRBV15,TRBJ1-5,.
TGTGCCAGCAGCTTCCCGACAGGGTCGGAGACCCAGTACTTC,CASSFPTGSETQYF,many,TRBV5-5,TRBJ2-5,TRBD1
TGTGCCAGCAGCTTAGTTTGGACGGCGAACACCGGGGAGCTGTTTTTT,CASSLVWTANTGELFF,.,TRBV7-9,TRBJ2-2,.
TGTGCCAGCAGTGCCTTACTAGTCGGGGAGACCCAGTACTTC,CASSALLVGETQYF,.,TRBV2,TRBJ2-5,.
TGTGCCAGCAGCGCAACACAGGGTCCCTATTCACCCCTCCACTTT,CASSATQGPYSPLHF,few,TRBV9,TRBJ1-6,.
TGCGCCAGCCGAACAGTAGCTGGGGCCAACGTCCTGACTTTC,CASRTVAGANVLTF,.,TRBV5-1,TRBJ2-6,.
TGTGCCAGCAGTGAGAGCCGGGACAGGGGTTCTGATGAGCAGTTCTTC,CASSESRDRGSDEQFF,.,TRBV2,TRBJ2-1,TRBD1
TGTGCCAGCAGTCTGGACAGGGGCTTCGAGACCCAGTACTTC,CASSLDRGFETQYF,many,TRBV28,TRBJ2-5,TRBD1
TGTGCCAGCAGTCCCTATTGGGGACTAGCGGGAAAACGGGAGACCCAGTACTTC,CASSPYWGLAGKRETQYF,.,TRBV28,TRBJ2-5,TRBD2
TGTGCCAGCAGTTTTACGGGACTAGCGGACTACAATGAGCAGTTCTTC,CASSFTGLADYNEQFF,.,TRBV28,TRBJ2-1,TRBD2
TGTGCCAGCAGTGAGGGGTTGACTAATGAAAAACTGTTTTTT,CASSEGLTNEKLFF,few,TRBV2,TRBJ1-4,.
TGTGCCAGCAGCTTACTTGGGACTACCTCCTACGAGCAGTACTTC,CASSLLGTTSYEQYF,.,TRBV13,TRBJ2-7,TRBD2